One sample yielded the 3 T cell receptor beta chains listed below, sequenced in a study of siplizumab effects on memory and regulatory T cells. Assay used: immunoSEQ multiplex PCR; TCRdb lists only in-frame clones, some missing. Of just over 8,500 clones detected, approximately 70% appear once; the ten largest clones hold about two thirds. Sequenced: effector memory CD8+ T cells sorted from blood. The subset was: unstimulated CD8+ effector memory T cells. The receptors come from a human donor in good health.

This clone is labeled as medium-sized. V gene TRBV11-2 combines with J gene TRBJ2-7; D is unresolved. V lost 4 bases and J 2 bases, leaving 3 bases between the germline ends. The CDR3 consists of 11 residues. CDR1 and CDR2 (germline): SGHAT, FQNNGV. CDR3 in DNA: TGTGCCAGCAGCTCGACCTACGAGCAGTACTTC. Translating it yields CASSSTYEQYF.

This chain uses TRBV5-6 with TRBJ1-5; D unclear. The V and J ends lost 1 base and 5 bases respectively, with 7 bases between them. Germline V gives CDR1 SGHDT, CDR2 YYEEEE. The CDR3 extends over 13 amino acids. The CDR3 DNA is TGTGCCAGCAGCTTGAAAGGGTATCAGCCCCAGCATTTT. Protein: CASSLKGYQPQHF.

In this sample, this clone turned up once. DNA of the CDR3: TGTGCCAGCAGCAACACTAGCGGGGCAACAGATACGCAGTATTTT. This codes for CASSNTSGATDTQYF. The chain joins TRBV6-4 to TRBJ2-3; 10 bases map to TRBD2. Trimming removed 6 bases from V and 3 bases from J; junction bases left unmatched: 6. The germline gives CDR1 MRHNA, CDR2 SNTAGT. The CDR3 is made up of 15 amino acids.